The present T cell receptor (beta chain) was sequenced within a study of blood T cell repertoires in COVID-19. Across the study: The samples span acute and convalescent COVID-19 from the United States, Italy and Spain. Sources were T cells, B-cell-depleted T cells, or PBMCs; the material itself was cDNA or gDNA.

In the original processing: For nucleated cells, counts were estimated from reference gene primer amplification. The assay was immunoSEQ multiplex PCR, and TCRdb's table has in-frame clones only and misses some. The V and J calls and clone size come from that table; D and trimming were worked out from the DNA. The sample comprises around 150,000 clones, over 90% of which are singletons, and less than 2% rests with the top ten. The Seattle patients joined while their infection was active and were tracked longitudinally afterward. Trimming left V 2 bases short and J 2 bases short, with 9 bases between. Germline CDR1 is SEHNR and CDR2 is FQNEAQ (reference sequence). This CDR3 contains 14 residues.

This chain links TRBV7-9 with TRBJ1-1; a possible D gene is TRBD1 (6 bases). Sequenced material: peripheral blood. The receptor's source is a woman aged 60-75 years with COVID-19, enrolled during active disease. The CDR3 nucleotides read TGTGCCAGCAGCTTACAGGGGTCAAACACTGAAGCTTTCTTT. As protein: CASSLQGSNTEAFF.